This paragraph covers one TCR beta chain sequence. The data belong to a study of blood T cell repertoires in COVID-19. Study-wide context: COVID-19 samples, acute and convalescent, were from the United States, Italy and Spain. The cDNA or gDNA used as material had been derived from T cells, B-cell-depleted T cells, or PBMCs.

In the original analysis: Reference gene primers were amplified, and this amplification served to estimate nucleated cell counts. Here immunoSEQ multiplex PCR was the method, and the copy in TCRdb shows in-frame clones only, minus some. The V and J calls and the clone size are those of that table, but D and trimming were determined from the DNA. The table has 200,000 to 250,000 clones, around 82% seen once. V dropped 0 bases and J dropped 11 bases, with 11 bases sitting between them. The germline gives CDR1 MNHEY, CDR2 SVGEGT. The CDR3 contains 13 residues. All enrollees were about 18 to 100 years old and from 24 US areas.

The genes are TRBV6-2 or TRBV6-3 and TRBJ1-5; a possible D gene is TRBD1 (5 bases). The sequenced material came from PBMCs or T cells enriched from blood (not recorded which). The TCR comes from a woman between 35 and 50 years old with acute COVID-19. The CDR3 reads CASSYSKTASQHF. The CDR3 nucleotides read TGTGCCAGCAGTTACTCGAAGACAGCCTCCCAGCATTTT.